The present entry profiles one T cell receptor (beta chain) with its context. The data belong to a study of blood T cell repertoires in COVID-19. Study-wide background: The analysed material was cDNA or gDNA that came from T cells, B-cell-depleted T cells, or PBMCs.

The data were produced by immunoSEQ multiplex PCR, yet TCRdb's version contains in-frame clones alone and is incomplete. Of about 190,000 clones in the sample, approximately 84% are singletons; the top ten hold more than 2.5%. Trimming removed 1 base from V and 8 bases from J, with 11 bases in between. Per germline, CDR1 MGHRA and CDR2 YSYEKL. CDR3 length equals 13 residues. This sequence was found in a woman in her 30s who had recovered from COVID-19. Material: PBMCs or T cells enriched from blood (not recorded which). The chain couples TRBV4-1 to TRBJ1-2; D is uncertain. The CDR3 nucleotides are TGCGCCAGCAGCCAAGTAGGCAGGAAGGGCTACACCTTC. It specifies CASSQVGRKGYTF.